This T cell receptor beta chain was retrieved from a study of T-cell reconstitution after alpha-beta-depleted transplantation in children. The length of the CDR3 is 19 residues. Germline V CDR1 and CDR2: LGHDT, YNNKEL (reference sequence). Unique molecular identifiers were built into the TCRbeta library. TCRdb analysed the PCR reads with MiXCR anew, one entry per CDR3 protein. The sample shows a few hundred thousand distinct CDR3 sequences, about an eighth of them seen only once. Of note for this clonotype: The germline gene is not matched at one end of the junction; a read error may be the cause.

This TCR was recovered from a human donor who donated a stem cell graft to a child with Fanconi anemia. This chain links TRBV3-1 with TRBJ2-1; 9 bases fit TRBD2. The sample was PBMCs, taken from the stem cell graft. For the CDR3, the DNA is TGTGCCTGCAGCCAAGACTTTCTTAGCGGGAGCGGGGGTTACAATGAGCAGTTCTTC. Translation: CACSQDFLSGSGGYNEQFF.